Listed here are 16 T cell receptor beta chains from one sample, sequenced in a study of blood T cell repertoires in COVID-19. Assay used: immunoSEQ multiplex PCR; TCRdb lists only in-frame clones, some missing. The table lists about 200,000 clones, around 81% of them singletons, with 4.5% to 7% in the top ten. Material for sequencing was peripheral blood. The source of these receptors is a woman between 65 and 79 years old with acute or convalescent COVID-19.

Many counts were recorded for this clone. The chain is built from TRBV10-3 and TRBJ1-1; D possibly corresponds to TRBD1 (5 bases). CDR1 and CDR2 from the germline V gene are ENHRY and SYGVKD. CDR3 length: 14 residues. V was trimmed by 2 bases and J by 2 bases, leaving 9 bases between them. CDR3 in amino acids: CAISEPRGNTEAFF. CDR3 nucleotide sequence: TGTGCCATCAGTGAGCCTAGGGGAAACACTGAAGCTTTCTTT.

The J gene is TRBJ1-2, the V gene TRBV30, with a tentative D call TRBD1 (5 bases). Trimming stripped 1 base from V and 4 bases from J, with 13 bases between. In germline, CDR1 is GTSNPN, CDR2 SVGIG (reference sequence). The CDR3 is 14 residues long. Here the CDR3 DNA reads TGTGCCTGGAGTGCCAGGGCCGGGGGCTATGGCTACACCTTC. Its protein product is CAWSARAGGYGYTF.

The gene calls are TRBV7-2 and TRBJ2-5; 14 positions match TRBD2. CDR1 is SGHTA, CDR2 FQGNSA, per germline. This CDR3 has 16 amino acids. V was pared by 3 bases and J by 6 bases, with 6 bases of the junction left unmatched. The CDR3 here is CASSLGTSGSGKTQYF. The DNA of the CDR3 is TGTGCCAGCAGCTTGGGGACTAGCGGGAGCGGGAAGACCCAGTACTTC.

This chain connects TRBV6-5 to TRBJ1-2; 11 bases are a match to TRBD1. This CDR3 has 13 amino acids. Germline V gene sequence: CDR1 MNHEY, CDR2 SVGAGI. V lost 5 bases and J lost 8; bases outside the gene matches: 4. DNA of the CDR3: TGTGCCAGCAGTAGGGGACAGGGGGGAGGCTACACCTTC. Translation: CASSRGQGGGYTF.

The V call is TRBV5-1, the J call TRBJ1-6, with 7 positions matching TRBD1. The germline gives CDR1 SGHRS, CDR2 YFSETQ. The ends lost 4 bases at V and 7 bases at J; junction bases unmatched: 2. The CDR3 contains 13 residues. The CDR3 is CASSPGQNSPLHF. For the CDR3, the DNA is TGCGCCAGCAGCCCGGGACAGAATTCACCCCTCCACTTT.

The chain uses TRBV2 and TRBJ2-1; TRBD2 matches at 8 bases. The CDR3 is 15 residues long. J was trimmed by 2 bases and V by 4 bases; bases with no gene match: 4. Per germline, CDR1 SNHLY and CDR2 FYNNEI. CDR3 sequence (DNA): TGTGCCAGCAGTGTTATGCGGGAGGCCTACAATGAGCAGTTCTTC. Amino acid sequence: CASSVMREAYNEQFF.

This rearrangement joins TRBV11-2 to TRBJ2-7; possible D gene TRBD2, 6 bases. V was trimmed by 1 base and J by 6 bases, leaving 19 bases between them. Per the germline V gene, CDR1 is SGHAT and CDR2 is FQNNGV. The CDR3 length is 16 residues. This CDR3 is CASSLAGRGRFGEQYF. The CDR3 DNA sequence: TGTGCCAGCAGCTTAGCGGGGCGGGGTAGATTCGGCGAGCAGTACTTC.

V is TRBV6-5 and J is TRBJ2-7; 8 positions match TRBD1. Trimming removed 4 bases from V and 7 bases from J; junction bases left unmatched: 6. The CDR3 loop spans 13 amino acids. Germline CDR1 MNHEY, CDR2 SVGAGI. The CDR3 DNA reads TGTGCCAGCAGTTCCAGGGGGCTAAGAGAGCAGTACTTC. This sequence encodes CASSSRGLREQYF.

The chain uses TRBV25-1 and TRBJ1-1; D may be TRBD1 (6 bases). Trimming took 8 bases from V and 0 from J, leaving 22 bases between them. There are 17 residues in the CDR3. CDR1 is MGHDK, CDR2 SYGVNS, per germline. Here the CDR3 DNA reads TGTGCCAGCCCGACCGACAGGTTTCCTCCCATGAACACTGAAGCTTTCTTT. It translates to CASPTDRFPPMNTEAFF. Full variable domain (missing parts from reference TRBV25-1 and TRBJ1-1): EADIYQTPRYLVIGTGKKITLECSQTMGHDKMYWYQQDPGMELHLIHYSYGVNSTEKGDLSSESTVSRIRTEHFPLTLESARPSHTSQYLCASPTDRFPPMNTEAFFGQGTRLTVV.

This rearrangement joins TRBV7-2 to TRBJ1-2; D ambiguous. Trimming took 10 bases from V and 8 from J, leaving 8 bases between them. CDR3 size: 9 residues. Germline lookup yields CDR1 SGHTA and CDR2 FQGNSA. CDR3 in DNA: TGTGCCACCCGTCCGGGCTACACCTTC. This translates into CATRPGYTF.

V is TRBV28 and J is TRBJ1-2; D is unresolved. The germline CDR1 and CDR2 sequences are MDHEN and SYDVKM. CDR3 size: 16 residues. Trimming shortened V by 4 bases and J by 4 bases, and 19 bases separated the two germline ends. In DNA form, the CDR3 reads TGTGCCAGCAGTTCCACTTCGCGGGGAAAGTTCTATGGCTACACCTTC. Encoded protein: CASSSTSRGKFYGYTF.

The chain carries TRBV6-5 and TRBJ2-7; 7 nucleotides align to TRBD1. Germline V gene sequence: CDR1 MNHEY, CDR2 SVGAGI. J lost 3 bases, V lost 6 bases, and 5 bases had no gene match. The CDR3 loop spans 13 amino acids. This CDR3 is CASRTGSLYEQYF. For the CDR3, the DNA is TGTGCCAGCAGGACAGGGAGCCTCTACGAGCAGTACTTC.

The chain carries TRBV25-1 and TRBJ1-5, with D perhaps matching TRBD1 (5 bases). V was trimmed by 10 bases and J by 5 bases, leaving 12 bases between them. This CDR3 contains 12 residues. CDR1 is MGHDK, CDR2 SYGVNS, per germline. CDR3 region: CANPMGHQPQHF. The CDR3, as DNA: TGTGCCAACCCCATGGGGCATCAGCCCCAGCATTTT.

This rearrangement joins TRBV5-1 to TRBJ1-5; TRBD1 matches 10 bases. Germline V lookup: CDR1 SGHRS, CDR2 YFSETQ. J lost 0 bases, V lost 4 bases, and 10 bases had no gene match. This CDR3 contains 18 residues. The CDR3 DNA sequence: TGCGCCAGCAGCCCCGGGACAGGGGAGCAGAATAGCAATCAGCCCCAGCATTTT. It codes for CASSPGTGEQNSNQPQHF.

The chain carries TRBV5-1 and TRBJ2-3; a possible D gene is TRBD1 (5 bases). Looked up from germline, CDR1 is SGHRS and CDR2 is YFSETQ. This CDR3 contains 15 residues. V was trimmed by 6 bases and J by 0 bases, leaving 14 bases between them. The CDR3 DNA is TGCGCCAGCAAGGGGTCAAGCGTTAGCACAGATACGCAGTATTTT. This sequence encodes CASKGSSVSTDTQYF.

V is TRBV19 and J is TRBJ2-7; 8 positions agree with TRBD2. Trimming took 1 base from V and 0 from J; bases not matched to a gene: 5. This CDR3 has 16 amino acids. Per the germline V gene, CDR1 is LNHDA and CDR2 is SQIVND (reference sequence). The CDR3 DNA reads TGTGCCAGTAGTATAGTGGCGAGCGGGGGCTCCTACGAGCAGTACTTC. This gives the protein CASSIVASGGSYEQYF.